These T cell receptor beta chains were read from a single sample in a study of T cell responses to AZD1222 COVID-19 vaccine. The table came from immunoSEQ multiplex PCR; TCRdb's copy has only in-frame clones and leaves some out. The data show some 100,000 clones, with roughly 90% seen just once and over 3.5% held by the top ten. The sequences come from peripheral blood, collected on day 0 of AZD1222 vaccination. The source is an adult in good health. The CDR3 runs from the conserved cysteine through the conserved F or W. A D gene is named only where the DNA matches it firmly. Part of the rows lack a size; the others show once, few, many or a class for expanded clones.

d_gene: NA; abundance: NA; j_gene: TRBJ1-4; v_gene: TRBV5-1; CDR3nt: TGCGCCAGCAAGTCAGGGAGAGCTAATGAAAAACTGTTTTTT; CDR3aa: CASKSGRANEKLFF
d_gene: NA; abundance: NA; j_gene: TRBJ1-4; v_gene: TRBV3-1/TRBV3-2; CDR3nt: TGTGCCAGCAGCTTAAGGGGTGGGACAACCGAAAAACTGTTTTTT; CDR3aa: CASSLRGGTTEKLFF
d_gene: NA; abundance: NA; j_gene: TRBJ1-2; v_gene: TRBV6-5; CDR3nt: TGTGCCAGCAGTTACTTCGGTGGGGACTATGGCTACACCTTC; CDR3aa: CASSYFGGDYGYTF
d_gene: TRBD2; abundance: NA; j_gene: TRBJ2-1; v_gene: TRBV27; CDR3nt: TGTGCCAGCAGTTTATTACTAGCGGGGGGGAGAAATGAGCAGTTCTTC; CDR3aa: CASSLLLAGGRNEQFF
d_gene: NA; abundance: few; j_gene: TRBJ2-7; v_gene: TRBV19; CDR3nt: TGTGCCAGTAGTTTCGGCAAGGGTATCGAGCAGTACTTC; CDR3aa: CASSFGKGIEQYF
d_gene: TRBD1; abundance: NA; j_gene: TRBJ1-2; v_gene: TRBV19; CDR3nt: TGTGCCAGTAGTGTGACAGGGGTATGGTATGGCTACACCTTC; CDR3aa: CASSVTGVWYGYTF
d_gene: TRBD1; abundance: NA; j_gene: TRBJ2-7; v_gene: TRBV18; CDR3nt: TGTGCCAGCTCACCGTCCGGGACAGGGGTATTCCACGAGCAGTACTTC; CDR3aa: CASSPSGTGVFHEQYF
d_gene: TRBD1; abundance: NA; j_gene: TRBJ1-1; v_gene: TRBV2; CDR3nt: TGTGCCAGCAGTTCCCAGGGGGCCTCGAACACTGAAGCTTTCTTT; CDR3aa: CASSSQGASNTEAFF
d_gene: NA; abundance: once; j_gene: TRBJ1-2; v_gene: TRBV27; CDR3nt: TGTGCCAGCAGTTTAGGTGGGCAGGGTTCGGGCTACACCTTC; CDR3aa: CASSLGGQGSGYTF
d_gene: NA; abundance: NA; j_gene: TRBJ1-5; v_gene: TRBV5-1; CDR3nt: TGCGCCAGCAGCTTGGGGGCAGAAAATCAGCCCCAGCATTTT; CDR3aa: CASSLGAENQPQHF
d_gene: NA; abundance: NA; j_gene: TRBJ2-7; v_gene: TRBV2; CDR3nt: TGTGCCAGCAGGGGGGGCCCGATAGTAACCTACGAGCAGTACTTC; CDR3aa: CASRGGPIVTYEQYF
d_gene: TRBD2; abundance: NA; j_gene: TRBJ2-2; v_gene: TRBV24-1; CDR3nt: TGTGCCACCTCACGGGGGGGTGCGAACACCGGGGAGCTGTTTTTT; CDR3aa: CATSRGGANTGELFF
d_gene: NA; abundance: NA; j_gene: TRBJ2-1; v_gene: TRBV24-1; CDR3nt: TGTGCCACCGGGCCGGGACAGGGGTGGCTAGCGGGGAACCGGGGCTCCTACAATGAGCAGTTCTTC; CDR3aa: CATGPGQGWLAGNRGSYNEQFF
d_gene: NA; abundance: NA; j_gene: TRBJ1-6; v_gene: TRBV15; CDR3nt: TGTGCCACCAGCAGAGATCATAGGACTAATTCACCCCTCCACTTT; CDR3aa: CATSRDHRTNSPLHF
d_gene: NA; abundance: NA; j_gene: TRBJ2-5; v_gene: TRBV9; CDR3nt: TGTGCCAGCAGCCTACAACGGACCGCGCTCCAAGAGACCCAGTACTTC; CDR3aa: CASSLQRTALQETQYF
d_gene: NA; abundance: NA; j_gene: TRBJ2-7; v_gene: TRBV10-3; CDR3nt: TGTGCCATCAGTTCAAACCCCGGGACATCTATCTCCTACGAGCAGTACTTC; CDR3aa: CAISSNPGTSISYEQYF
d_gene: NA; abundance: NA; j_gene: TRBJ1-2; v_gene: TRBV28; CDR3nt: TGTGCCACCCTAAGCTTAGGAATTAACTATGGCTACACCTTC; CDR3aa: CATLSLGINYGYTF
d_gene: NA; abundance: NA; j_gene: TRBJ1-2; v_gene: TRBV4-2; CDR3nt: TGTGCCAGCAGGGGACATGGTGGAAGAAACTATGGCTACACCTTC; CDR3aa: CASRGHGGRNYGYTF
d_gene: NA; abundance: NA; j_gene: TRBJ1-2; v_gene: TRBV6-5; CDR3nt: TGTGCCAGCAGGTTTTACGCTGCTTCAGGGGTTGGCTACACCTTC; CDR3aa: CASRFYAASGVGYTF
d_gene: TRBD1; abundance: NA; j_gene: TRBJ1-6; v_gene: TRBV19; CDR3nt: TGTGCCAGTAGTATAGCCTATCCCGGGACAGATCGTAATTCACCCCTCCACTTT; CDR3aa: CASSIAYPGTDRNSPLHF
d_gene: NA; abundance: NA; j_gene: TRBJ1-3; v_gene: TRBV18; CDR3nt: TGTGCCAGCTCACCACTAGACAGCCTTGACTCTGGAAACACCATATATTTT; CDR3aa: CASSPLDSLDSGNTIYF
d_gene: NA; abundance: NA; j_gene: TRBJ1-2; v_gene: TRBV6-5; CDR3nt: TGTGCCAGCAGTTACAATAGCAGGGCAGGCTACACCTTC; CDR3aa: CASSYNSRAGYTF
d_gene: NA; abundance: NA; j_gene: TRBJ1-2; v_gene: TRBV7-2; CDR3nt: TGTGCCAGCAGCTTAGTAGGGTTCGATGGCTACACCTTC; CDR3aa: CASSLVGFDGYTF
d_gene: TRBD2; abundance: NA; j_gene: TRBJ2-7; v_gene: TRBV19; CDR3nt: TGTGCCAGTAGTATGAGGCTAGCGGAACCCTACGAGCAGTACTTC; CDR3aa: CASSMRLAEPYEQYF
d_gene: NA; abundance: NA; j_gene: TRBJ1-2; v_gene: TRBV25-1; CDR3nt: TGTGCCAGCCTCTCCGGATATGGCTACACCTTC; CDR3aa: CASLSGYGYTF
d_gene: NA; abundance: few; j_gene: TRBJ1-5; v_gene: TRBV5-4; CDR3nt: TGTGCCAGCAGCTTGGGCCCCAGGGGTTCGGGCAATCAGCCCCAGCATTTT; CDR3aa: CASSLGPRGSGNQPQHF
d_gene: NA; abundance: NA; j_gene: TRBJ1-2; v_gene: TRBV19; CDR3nt: TGTGCCAGTAGTCCAGGCTTCGGCTATGGCTACACCTTC; CDR3aa: CASSPGFGYGYTF
d_gene: TRBD1; abundance: NA; j_gene: TRBJ1-1; v_gene: TRBV5-1; CDR3nt: TGCGCCAGCAGCTTGGACGGACAGGGGGCGTCGGAAGCTTTCTTT; CDR3aa: CASSLDGQGASEAFF
d_gene: TRBD2; abundance: NA; j_gene: TRBJ2-7; v_gene: TRBV3-1/TRBV3-2; CDR3nt: TGTGCCAGCAGCCAAGTTGTCCTAGCGGGGGGGAACGGCTACGAGCAGTACTTC; CDR3aa: CASSQVVLAGGNGYEQYF
d_gene: NA; abundance: NA; j_gene: TRBJ1-2; v_gene: TRBV2; CDR3nt: TGTGCCAGCAGTGAACAGGGGATCTCTAACTATGGCTACACCTTC; CDR3aa: CASSEQGISNYGYTF
d_gene: TRBD1; abundance: few; j_gene: TRBJ1-2; v_gene: TRBV13; CDR3nt: TGTGCCAGCAGCTTCGGGACAGGGAGACGTGGAGGCTACACCTTC; CDR3aa: CASSFGTGRRGGYTF
d_gene: NA; abundance: NA; j_gene: TRBJ2-7; v_gene: TRBV11-2; CDR3nt: TGTGCCAGCAGCTTAGCTGGTACCTACGAGCAGTACTTC; CDR3aa: CASSLAGTYEQYF